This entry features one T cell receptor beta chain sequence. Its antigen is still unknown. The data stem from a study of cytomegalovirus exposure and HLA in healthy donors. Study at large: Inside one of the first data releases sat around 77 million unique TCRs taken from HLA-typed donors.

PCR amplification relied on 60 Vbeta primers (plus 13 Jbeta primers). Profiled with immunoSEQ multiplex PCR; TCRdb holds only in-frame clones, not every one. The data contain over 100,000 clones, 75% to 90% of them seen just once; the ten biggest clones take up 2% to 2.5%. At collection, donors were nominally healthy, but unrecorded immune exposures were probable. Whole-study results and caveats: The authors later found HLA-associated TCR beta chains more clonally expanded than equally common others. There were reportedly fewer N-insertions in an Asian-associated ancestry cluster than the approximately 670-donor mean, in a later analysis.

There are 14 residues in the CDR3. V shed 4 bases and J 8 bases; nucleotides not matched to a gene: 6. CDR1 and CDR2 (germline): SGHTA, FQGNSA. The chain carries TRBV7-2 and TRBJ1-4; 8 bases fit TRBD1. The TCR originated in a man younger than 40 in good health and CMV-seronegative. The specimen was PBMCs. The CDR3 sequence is CASSSRQGKEKLFF. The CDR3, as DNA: TGTGCCAGCAGCTCTCGACAGGGGAAGGAAAAACTGTTTTTT.